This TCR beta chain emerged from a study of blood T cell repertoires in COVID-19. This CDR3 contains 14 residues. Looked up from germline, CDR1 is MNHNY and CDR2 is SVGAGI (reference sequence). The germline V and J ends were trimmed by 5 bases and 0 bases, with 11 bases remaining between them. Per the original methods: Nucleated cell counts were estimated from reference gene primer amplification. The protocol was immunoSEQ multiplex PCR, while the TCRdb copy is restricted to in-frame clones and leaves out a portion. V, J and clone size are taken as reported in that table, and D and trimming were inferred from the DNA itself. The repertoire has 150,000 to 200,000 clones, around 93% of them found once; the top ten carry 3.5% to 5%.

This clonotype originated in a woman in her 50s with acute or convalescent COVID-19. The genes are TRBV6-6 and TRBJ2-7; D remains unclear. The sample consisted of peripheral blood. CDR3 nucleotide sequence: TGTGCCAGCAGTGGCGGTCTGAGCTCCTACGAGCAGTACTTC. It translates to CASSGGLSSYEQYF.